This TCR beta chain comes out of a study of OX40 agonist ivuxolimab in advanced cancers. Across the study: Ivuxolimab, an agonist antibody against OX40 (CD134), was given to patients. Study conclusions and caveats: Still undetermined is the antigen specificity of the expanded peripheral T cells. Researchers report that CD8+ T cells had, on average, more expanded clones than CD4+.

TCRdb keeps only in-frame clones here, not all; method: immunoSEQ multiplex PCR. This sample has tens of thousands of clones, with less than 85% found just once. The CDR3 totals 15 residues. The germline gives CDR1 LNHDA, CDR2 SQIVND (reference sequence). The V and J ends lost 4 bases and 1 base respectively, with 13 bases between them. Comments on this clone: Its antigen is undetermined.

V is TRBV19 and J is TRBJ1-1; D remains ambiguous. This TCR was sampled from an adult with an advanced solid tumor such as melanoma, head and neck, liver or kidney cancer. The sample in question was CD4+ or CD8+ T cells sorted from blood, obtained in a trial of the OX40 agonist ivuxolimab. The CDR3 bases are TGTGCCAGTAGTACCGATGTCGGGAGGAACACTGAAGCTTTCTTT. Protein product: CASSTDVGRNTEAFF.